This T cell receptor (beta chain) derives from a study of cytomegalovirus exposure and HLA in healthy donors. Only one count was recorded for this clone. Its specificity is not known. The PCR was carried out with 60 Vbeta primers and 13 Jbeta primers. Here immunoSEQ multiplex PCR was the method, and the copy in TCRdb shows in-frame clones only, minus some. The sample has about 130,000 clones, 74% seen once; the top ten hold roughly 7.2%. V was pared by 4 bases and J by 1 base, with 4 bases of the junction left unmatched. CDR1 and CDR2 (germline): GTSNPN, SVGIG (reference sequence). There are 14 residues in the CDR3. The study, taken as a whole, reports: The only immune exposure information that was available was CMV serostatus. Reported performance of the classifier showed diagnosis of cytomegalovirus status with high specificity and sensitivity. According to the study, roughly 160 TCR beta chains were cytomegalovirus-associated. A later analysis reportedly identified an Asian-associated ancestry cluster as carrying fewer N-insertions than the roughly 670-donor mean.

The chain has TRBV30 and TRBJ2-5, with 9 bases matching TRBD1. The TCR was taken from a male donor in good health and CMV-seronegative. Sequencing was carried out using PBMCs. CDR3 in amino acids: CAWNKDRGQETQYF. The DNA of the CDR3 is TGTGCCTGGAATAAGGACAGGGGCCAAGAGACCCAGTACTTC. Drawing the rest from reference TRBV30 and TRBJ2-5, the complete variable domain is SQTIHQWPATLVQPVGSPLSLECTVEGTSNPNLYWYRQAAGRGLQLLFYSVGIGQISSEVPQNLSASRPQDRQFILSSKKLLLSDSGFYLCAWNKDRGQETQYFGPGTRLLVL.